The 10 T cell receptor beta chains below all came from one sample that was sequenced in a study of response to subunit inactivated influenza vaccine (dated by TCRdb to about 2018). The library relied on RT-PCR. Sequenced using an Illumina HiSeq 2500. TCRdb handled the public reads itself, with Q25 trimming in fastp and clone calling in MiXCR, and kept productive beta chains. Each CDR3 protein gets just one entry, which takes the most common genes and DNA from the rows behind it. The sample includes 550,000 to 600,000 distinct CDR3 sequences, with 10% to 15% observed a single time. 10% of the sample is held by the ten biggest clonotypes. The material was PBMCs from blood, obtained on the day of vaccination. These receptors all stem from a man aged 50 or older who received an inactivated influenza vaccine. Donor details come from another sample of the same person, matched by shared clones.

This chain uses TRBV4-3 with TRBJ2-1; tentatively, D is TRBD1 (5 bases). The CDR3 contains 13 residues. Trimming shortened V by 0 bases and J by 11 bases, and 11 bases separated the two germline ends. CDR1 is LGHNA, CDR2 YSLEER, per germline. Here the CDR3 reads CASSQDTAGKQFF. The CDR3 DNA is TGCGCCAGCAGCCAAGATACGGCAGGGAAGCAGTTCTTC.

The chain employs TRBV6-1 and TRBJ2-3; the D gene is possibly TRBD1 (7 bases). Trimming left V 5 bases short and J 4 bases short, with 25 bases between. The CDR3 is made up of 18 amino acids. The V gene's germline CDR1 is MNHNS and CDR2 SASEGT. The CDR3 sequence: CASSRGGLRRGPSDTQYF. The DNA of the CDR3 is TGTGCCAGCAGTAGAGGAGGGCTGCGGAGGGGGCCTTCAGATACGCAGTATTTT.

This sequence joins TRBV12-3 or TRBV12-4 and TRBJ1-1; D unresolved. V shed 1 base and J shed 4 bases, with 13 bases lying between them. This CDR3 spans 15 amino acids. CDR3: CASSLGKGWTTEAFF. The CDR3 nucleotides read TGTGCCAGCAGTTTAGGAAAGGGTTGGACCACTGAAGCTTTCTTT.

The table lists this clonotype with many counts. The gene calls are TRBV12-3 or TRBV12-4 and TRBJ2-3, with D perhaps matching TRBD2 (5 bases). The V gene lost 3 bases and the J gene lost 5 bases, with 12 bases spanning the gap. The CDR3 consists of 14 residues. The CDR3 region is CASSFGLRGDTQYF. CDR3 DNA: TGTGCCAGCAGTTTTGGACTTCGTGGAGATACGCAGTATTTT.

A few counts support this clonotype. The gene calls are TRBV7-2 and TRBJ1-2; no clear D gene. The length of the CDR3 is 13 residues. Deletions cut 5 bases from V and 5 bases from J, with 12 bases between. The germline V gene encodes CDR1 SGHTA and CDR2 FQGNSA. The CDR3 sequence is CASSPPSGYGYTF. The CDR3 DNA follows: TGTGCCAGCAGCCCCCCTAGCGGGTATGGCTACACCTTC. The full variable domain, its missing parts supplied by reference TRBV7-2 and TRBJ1-2, is GAGVSQSPSNKVTEKGKDVELRCDPISGHTALYWYRQSLGQGLEFLIYFQGNSAPDKSGLPSDRFSAERTGGSVSTLTIQRTQQEDSAVYLCASSPPSGYGYTFGSGTRLTVV.

This clonotype was found a few times. The V and J genes are TRBV5-1 and TRBJ2-7, with D perhaps matching TRBD2 (6 bases). Germline V lookup: CDR1 SGHRS, CDR2 YFSETQ. Trimming shortened V by 0 bases and J by 5 bases, and 12 bases separated the two germline ends. The CDR3 runs to 14 residues. The CDR3 loop is CASSLARRGDEQYF. DNA for the CDR3: TGCGCCAGCAGCTTGGCCAGGCGGGGCGACGAGCAGTACTTC.

This sequence joins TRBV12-3 or TRBV12-4 and TRBJ1-6; tentative D call: TRBD1 (5 bases). Trimming removed 8 bases from V and 7 bases from J, with 18 bases in between. The CDR3 has 15 residues. The CDR3 loop is CASGSGGVGNSPLHF. In DNA, the CDR3 is TGTGCCAGCGGATCCGGGGGGGTAGGGAATTCACCCCTCCACTTT.

V usage is TRBV9 and J usage is TRBJ2-1; 9 bases line up with TRBD2. CDR1 is SGDLS and CDR2 is YYNGEE in the germline V gene. V shed 0 bases, J shed 8 bases, and the junction held 9 bases outside the gene matches. The CDR3 has 16 residues. In DNA form, the CDR3 reads TGTGCCAGCAGCGTAGAGGGTAGCGGGAGATCCGATGAGCAGTTCTTC. This gives the protein CASSVEGSGRSDEQFF.

The chain combines TRBV3-1 with TRBJ2-5; TRBD2 matches at 12 bases. Germline CDR1 and CDR2: LGHDT and YNNKEL (reference sequence). This CDR3 is built from 16 residues. After removal of 3 bases from V and 5 bases from J, the junction contained 7 bases not matched to a gene. The CDR3 region has the DNA TGTGCCAGCAGCCACCCGGGACTAGCGGGCCCTGAGACCCAGTACTTC. Its translation is CASSHPGLAGPETQYF.

The chain uses TRBV29-1 and TRBJ2-1; 9 bases are shared with TRBD1. The germline V gene has CDR1 SQVTM and CDR2 ANQGSEA. This CDR3 contains 16 residues. With 6 bases clipped from V and 4 bases from J, the junction kept 13 bases outside the gene matches. The CDR3 is CSVRRQGGFHYNEQFF. Written as DNA, the CDR3 is TGCAGCGTGCGCCGACAGGGGGGGTTCCATTACAATGAGCAGTTCTTC.